This paragraph covers one T cell receptor (beta chain) sequence. Self-reported history from a screening survey and questionnaire set each donor's cohort. In the 2 weeks before study entry, exposed participants met a COVID-19 case, which was PCR-confirmed or clinician-diagnosed. Methods used by the authors: Amplification with reference gene primers provided the estimates of nucleated cell counts. Assay used: immunoSEQ multiplex PCR; TCRdb lists only in-frame clones, some missing. The V and J calls and clone size are taken from that table; D and trimming were inferred from the DNA. The sample contains about 240,000 clones, roughly 80% of which appear only once. The record originates from a study of blood T cell repertoires in COVID-19. The overall study: From T cells, B-cell-depleted T cells, or PBMCs came the material, which was cDNA or gDNA.

Germline V gene lookup returns CDR1 SGDLS and CDR2 YYNGEE. The CDR3 runs 14 residues. V dropped 0 bases and J dropped 0 bases, with 6 bases sitting between them. The sample consisted of PBMCs or T cells enriched from blood (not recorded which). This receptor was taken from a woman aged 40 to 50 who had been exposed to COVID-19. The chain has TRBV9 and TRBJ1-2; D gene ambiguous. CDR3 in amino acids: CASSVATANYGYTF. The CDR3 DNA is TGTGCCAGCAGCGTAGCTACAGCTAACTATGGCTACACCTTC.